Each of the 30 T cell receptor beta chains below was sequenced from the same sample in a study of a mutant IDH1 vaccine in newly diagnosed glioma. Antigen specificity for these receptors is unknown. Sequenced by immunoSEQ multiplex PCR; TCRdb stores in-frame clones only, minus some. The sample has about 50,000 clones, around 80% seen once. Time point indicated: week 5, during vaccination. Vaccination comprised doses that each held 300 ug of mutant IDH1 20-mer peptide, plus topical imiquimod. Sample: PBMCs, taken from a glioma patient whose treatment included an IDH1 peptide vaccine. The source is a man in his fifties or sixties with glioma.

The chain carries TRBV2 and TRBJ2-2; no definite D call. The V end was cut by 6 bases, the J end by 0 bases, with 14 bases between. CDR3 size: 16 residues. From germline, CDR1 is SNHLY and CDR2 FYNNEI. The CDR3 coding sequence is TGTGCCAGCAGGTTGGACGTCCTCGCGAACACCGGGGAGCTGTTTTTT. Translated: CASRLDVLANTGELFF.

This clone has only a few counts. DNA of the CDR3: TGTGCCTGGACAGGTGGAAATCGGAATTCACCCCTCCACTTT. This sequence encodes CAWTGGNRNSPLHF. This chain connects TRBV30 to TRBJ1-6; D not resolved. CDR1 GTSNPN and CDR2 SVGIG come from the germline V gene (reference sequence). This CDR3 has 14 residues. Deletions cut 4 bases from V and 7 bases from J, with 14 bases between.

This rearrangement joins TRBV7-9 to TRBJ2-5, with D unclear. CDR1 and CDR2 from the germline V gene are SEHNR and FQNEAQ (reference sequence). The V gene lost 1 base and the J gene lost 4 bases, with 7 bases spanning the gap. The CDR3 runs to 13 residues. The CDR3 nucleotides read TGTGCCAGCAGCTTAGGGCAGGTAGAGACCCAGTACTTC. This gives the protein CASSLGQVETQYF.

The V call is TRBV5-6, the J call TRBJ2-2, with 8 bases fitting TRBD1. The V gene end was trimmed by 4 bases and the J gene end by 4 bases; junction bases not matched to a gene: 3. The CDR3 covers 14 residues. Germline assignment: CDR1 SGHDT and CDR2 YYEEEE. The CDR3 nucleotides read TGTGCCAGCAGCATGGACAGGGCCACCGGGGAGCTGTTTTTT. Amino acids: CASSMDRATGELFF.

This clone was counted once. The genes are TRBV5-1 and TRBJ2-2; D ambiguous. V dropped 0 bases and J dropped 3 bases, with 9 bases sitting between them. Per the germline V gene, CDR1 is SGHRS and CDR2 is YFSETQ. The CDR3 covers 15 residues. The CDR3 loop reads CASSLDGEYTGELFF. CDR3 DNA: TGCGCCAGCAGCTTGGATGGCGAGTACACCGGGGAGCTGTTTTTT. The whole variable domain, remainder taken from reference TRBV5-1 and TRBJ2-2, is KAGVTQTPRYLIKTRGQQVTLSCSPISGHRSVSWYQQTPGQGLQFLFEYFSETQRNKGNFPGRFSGRQFSNSRSEMNVSTLELGDSALYLCASSLDGEYTGELFFGEGSRLTVL.

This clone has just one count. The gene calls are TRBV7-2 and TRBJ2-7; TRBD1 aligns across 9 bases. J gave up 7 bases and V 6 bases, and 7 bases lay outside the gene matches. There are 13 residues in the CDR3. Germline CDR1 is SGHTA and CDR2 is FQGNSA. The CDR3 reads CASSWTGAGEQYF. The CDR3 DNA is TGTGCCAGCAGTTGGACAGGGGCGGGTGAGCAGTACTTC.

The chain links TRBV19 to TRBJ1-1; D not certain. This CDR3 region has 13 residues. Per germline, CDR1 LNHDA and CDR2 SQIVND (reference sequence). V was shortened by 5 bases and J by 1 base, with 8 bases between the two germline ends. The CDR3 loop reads CASSPSGNTEAFF. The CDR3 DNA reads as TGTGCCAGTAGTCCATCAGGGAACACTGAAGCTTTCTTT.

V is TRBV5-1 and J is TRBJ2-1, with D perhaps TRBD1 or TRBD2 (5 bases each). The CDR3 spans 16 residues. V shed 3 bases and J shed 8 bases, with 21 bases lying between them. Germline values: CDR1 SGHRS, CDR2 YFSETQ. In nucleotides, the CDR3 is TGCGCCAGCAGCTACCCCGGTGGGACCGAGAGGCATGAGCAGTTCTTC. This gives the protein CASSYPGGTERHEQFF.

CDR3 in DNA: TGCGCCAGCAATCTAGAGCCGGCGTCTAACTATGGCTACACCTTC. Translated: CASNLEPASNYGYTF. The gene calls are TRBV4-1 and TRBJ1-2; no reliable D call. This CDR3 is 15 amino acids long. Germline V gives CDR1 MGHRA, CDR2 YSYEKL. Trimming took 7 bases from V and 0 from J, leaving 15 bases between them.

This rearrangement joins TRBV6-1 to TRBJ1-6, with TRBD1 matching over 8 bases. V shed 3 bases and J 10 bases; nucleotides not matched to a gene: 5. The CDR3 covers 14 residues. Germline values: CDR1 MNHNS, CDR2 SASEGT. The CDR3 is CASSEDRVRSPLHF. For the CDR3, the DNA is TGTGCCAGCAGTGAGGACAGGGTCCGGTCACCCCTCCACTTT.

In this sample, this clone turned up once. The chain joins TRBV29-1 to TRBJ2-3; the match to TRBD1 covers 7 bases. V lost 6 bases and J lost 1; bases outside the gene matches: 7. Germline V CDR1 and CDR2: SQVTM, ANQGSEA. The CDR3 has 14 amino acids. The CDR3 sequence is CSVDLGTGTDTQYF. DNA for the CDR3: TGCAGCGTGGACCTGGGGACAGGCACAGATACGCAGTATTTT.

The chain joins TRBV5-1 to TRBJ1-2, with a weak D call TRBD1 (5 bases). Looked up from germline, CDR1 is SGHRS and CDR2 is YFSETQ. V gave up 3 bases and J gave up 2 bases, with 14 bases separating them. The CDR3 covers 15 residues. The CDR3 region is CASSSGGRENYGYTF. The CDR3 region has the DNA TGCGCCAGCAGCTCGGGGGGGAGAGAAAACTATGGCTACACCTTC.

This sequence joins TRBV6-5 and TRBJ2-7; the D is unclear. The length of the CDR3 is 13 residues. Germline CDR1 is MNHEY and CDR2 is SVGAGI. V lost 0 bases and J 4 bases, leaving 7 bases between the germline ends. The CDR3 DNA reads TGTGCCAGCAGTTACTCGAAGAGTTACGAGCAGTACTTC. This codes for CASSYSKSYEQYF.

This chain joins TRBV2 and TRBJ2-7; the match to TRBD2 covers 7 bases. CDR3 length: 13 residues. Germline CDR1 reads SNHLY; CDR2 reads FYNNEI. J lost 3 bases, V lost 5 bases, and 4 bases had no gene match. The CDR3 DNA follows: TGTGCCAGCAGTACGCAGCGGGACTACGAGCAGTACTTC. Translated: CASSTQRDYEQYF.

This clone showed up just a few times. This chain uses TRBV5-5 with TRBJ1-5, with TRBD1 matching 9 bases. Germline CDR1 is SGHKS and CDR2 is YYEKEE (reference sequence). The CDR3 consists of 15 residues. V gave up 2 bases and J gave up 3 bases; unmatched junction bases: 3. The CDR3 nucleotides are TGTGCCAGCAGCTTATGGACAGGGGACAATCAGCCCCAGCATTTT. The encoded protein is CASSLWTGDNQPQHF.

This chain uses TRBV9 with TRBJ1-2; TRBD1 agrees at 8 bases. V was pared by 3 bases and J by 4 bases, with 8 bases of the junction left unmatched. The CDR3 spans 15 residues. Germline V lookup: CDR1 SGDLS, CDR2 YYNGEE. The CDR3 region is CASSAGQGWRYGYTF. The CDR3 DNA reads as TGTGCCAGCAGCGCCGGACAGGGATGGCGCTATGGCTACACCTTC.

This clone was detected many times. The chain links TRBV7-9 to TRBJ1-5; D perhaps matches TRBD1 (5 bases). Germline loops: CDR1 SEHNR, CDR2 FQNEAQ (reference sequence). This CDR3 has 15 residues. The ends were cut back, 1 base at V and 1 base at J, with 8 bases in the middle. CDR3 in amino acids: CASSLEGTSNQPQHF. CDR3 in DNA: TGTGCCAGCAGCTTAGAAGGGACGAGCAATCAGCCCCAGCATTTT.

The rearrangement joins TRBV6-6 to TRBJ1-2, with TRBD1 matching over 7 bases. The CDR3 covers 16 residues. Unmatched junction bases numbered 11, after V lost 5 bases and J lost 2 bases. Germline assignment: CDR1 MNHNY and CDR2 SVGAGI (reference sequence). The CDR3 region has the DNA TGTGCCAGCAGTAACCGGGACAGAATATCGAACTATGGCTACACCTTC. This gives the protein CASSNRDRISNYGYTF.

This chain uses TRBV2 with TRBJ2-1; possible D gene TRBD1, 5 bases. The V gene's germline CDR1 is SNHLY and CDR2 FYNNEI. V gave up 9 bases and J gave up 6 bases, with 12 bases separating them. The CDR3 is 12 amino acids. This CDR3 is CASWWGGNEQFF. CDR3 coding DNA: TGTGCCAGTTGGTGGGGCGGCAATGAGCAGTTCTTC.

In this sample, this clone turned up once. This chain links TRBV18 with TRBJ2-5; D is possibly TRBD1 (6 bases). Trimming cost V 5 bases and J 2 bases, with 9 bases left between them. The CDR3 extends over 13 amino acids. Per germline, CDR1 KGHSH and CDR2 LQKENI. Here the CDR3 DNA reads TGTGCCAGCTCAGGCCAGGGGCAAGAGACCCAGTACTTC. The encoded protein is CASSGQGQETQYF.

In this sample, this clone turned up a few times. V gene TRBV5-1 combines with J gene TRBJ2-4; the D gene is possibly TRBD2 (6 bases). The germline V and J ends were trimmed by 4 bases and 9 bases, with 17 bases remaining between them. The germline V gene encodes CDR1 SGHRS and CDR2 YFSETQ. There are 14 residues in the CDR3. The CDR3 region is CASSRELTGGIQYF. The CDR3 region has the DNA TGCGCCAGCAGCCGGGAGCTCACAGGAGGCATTCAGTACTTC.

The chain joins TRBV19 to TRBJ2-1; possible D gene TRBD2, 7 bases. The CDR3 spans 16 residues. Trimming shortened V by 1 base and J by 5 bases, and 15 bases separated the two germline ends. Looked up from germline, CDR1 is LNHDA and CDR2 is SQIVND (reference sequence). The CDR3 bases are TGTGCCAGTAGTATAGCCGGGGGGCGAGGGGACAATGAGCAGTTCTTC. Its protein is CASSIAGGRGDNEQFF.

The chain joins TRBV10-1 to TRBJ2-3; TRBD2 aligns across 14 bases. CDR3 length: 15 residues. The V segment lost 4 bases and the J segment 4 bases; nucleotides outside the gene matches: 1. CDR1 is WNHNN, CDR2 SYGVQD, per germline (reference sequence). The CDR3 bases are TGCGCCAGCAGTGGGACTAGCGGGGGGCCAGATACGCAGTATTTT. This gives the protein CASSGTSGGPDTQYF.

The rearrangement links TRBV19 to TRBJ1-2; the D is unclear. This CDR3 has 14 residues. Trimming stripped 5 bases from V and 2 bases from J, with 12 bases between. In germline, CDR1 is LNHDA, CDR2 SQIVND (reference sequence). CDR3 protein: CASSPWTENYGYTF. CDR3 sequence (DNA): TGTGCCAGTAGTCCCTGGACGGAAAACTATGGCTACACCTTC.

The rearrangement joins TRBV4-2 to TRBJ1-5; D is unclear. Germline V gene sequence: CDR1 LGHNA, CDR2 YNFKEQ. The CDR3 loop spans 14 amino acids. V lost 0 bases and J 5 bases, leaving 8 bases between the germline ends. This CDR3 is CASSQEGYDQPQHF. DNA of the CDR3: TGTGCCAGCAGCCAAGAGGGATATGATCAGCCCCAGCATTTT.

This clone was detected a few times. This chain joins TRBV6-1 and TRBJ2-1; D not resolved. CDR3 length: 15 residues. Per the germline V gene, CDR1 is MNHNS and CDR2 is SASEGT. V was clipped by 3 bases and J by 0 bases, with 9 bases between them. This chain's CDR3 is CASSEGRSSYNEQFF. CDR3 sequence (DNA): TGTGCCAGCAGTGAGGGTCGGAGCTCCTACAATGAGCAGTTCTTC.

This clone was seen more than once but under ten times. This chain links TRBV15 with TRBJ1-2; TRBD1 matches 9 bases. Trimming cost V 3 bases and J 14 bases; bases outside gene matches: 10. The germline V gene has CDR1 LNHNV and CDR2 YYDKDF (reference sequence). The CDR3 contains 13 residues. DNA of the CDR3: TGTGCCACCAGCAGTGCCTCCGGGACAGGGACAACCTTC. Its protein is CATSSASGTGTTF.

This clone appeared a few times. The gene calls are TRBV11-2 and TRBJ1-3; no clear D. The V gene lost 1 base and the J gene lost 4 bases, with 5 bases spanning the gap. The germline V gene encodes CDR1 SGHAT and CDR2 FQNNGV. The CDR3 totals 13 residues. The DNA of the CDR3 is TGTGCCAGCAGCTTAGGATCCGGAAACACCATATATTTT. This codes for CASSLGSGNTIYF.

The CDR3 loop reads CASSLGQPNGYTF. In DNA form, the CDR3 reads TGCGCCAGCAGCTTGGGGCAGCCAAATGGCTACACCTTC. The chain uses TRBV5-1 and TRBJ1-2; D remains unclear. Germline V CDR1 and CDR2: SGHRS, YFSETQ. Between the trimmed V and J ends, which lost 0 bases and 6 bases, there was a span of 9 bases. The CDR3 has 13 residues.

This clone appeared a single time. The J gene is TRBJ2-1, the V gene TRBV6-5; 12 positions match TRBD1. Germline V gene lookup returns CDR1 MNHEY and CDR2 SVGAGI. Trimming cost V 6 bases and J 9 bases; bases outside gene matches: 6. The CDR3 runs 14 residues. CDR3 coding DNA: TGTGCCAGCAGGCGGGACAGGGGGCAGGGTGAGCAGTTCTTC. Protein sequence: CASRRDRGQGEQFF.